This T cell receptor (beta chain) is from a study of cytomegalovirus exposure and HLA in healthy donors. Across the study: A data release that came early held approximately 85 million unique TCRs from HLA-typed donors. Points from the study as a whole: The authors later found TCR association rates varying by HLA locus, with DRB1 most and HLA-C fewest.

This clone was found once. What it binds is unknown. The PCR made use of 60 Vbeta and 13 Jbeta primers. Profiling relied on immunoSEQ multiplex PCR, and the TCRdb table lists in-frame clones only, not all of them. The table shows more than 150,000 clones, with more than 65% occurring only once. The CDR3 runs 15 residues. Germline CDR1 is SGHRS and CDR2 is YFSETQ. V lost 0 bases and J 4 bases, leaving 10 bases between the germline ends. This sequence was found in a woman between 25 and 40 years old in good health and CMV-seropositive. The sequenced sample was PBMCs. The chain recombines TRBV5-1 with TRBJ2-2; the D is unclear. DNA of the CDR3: TGCGCCAGCAGCTTGGAGAGAAGTGCCACCGGGGAGCTGTTTTTT. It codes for CASSLERSATGELFF.